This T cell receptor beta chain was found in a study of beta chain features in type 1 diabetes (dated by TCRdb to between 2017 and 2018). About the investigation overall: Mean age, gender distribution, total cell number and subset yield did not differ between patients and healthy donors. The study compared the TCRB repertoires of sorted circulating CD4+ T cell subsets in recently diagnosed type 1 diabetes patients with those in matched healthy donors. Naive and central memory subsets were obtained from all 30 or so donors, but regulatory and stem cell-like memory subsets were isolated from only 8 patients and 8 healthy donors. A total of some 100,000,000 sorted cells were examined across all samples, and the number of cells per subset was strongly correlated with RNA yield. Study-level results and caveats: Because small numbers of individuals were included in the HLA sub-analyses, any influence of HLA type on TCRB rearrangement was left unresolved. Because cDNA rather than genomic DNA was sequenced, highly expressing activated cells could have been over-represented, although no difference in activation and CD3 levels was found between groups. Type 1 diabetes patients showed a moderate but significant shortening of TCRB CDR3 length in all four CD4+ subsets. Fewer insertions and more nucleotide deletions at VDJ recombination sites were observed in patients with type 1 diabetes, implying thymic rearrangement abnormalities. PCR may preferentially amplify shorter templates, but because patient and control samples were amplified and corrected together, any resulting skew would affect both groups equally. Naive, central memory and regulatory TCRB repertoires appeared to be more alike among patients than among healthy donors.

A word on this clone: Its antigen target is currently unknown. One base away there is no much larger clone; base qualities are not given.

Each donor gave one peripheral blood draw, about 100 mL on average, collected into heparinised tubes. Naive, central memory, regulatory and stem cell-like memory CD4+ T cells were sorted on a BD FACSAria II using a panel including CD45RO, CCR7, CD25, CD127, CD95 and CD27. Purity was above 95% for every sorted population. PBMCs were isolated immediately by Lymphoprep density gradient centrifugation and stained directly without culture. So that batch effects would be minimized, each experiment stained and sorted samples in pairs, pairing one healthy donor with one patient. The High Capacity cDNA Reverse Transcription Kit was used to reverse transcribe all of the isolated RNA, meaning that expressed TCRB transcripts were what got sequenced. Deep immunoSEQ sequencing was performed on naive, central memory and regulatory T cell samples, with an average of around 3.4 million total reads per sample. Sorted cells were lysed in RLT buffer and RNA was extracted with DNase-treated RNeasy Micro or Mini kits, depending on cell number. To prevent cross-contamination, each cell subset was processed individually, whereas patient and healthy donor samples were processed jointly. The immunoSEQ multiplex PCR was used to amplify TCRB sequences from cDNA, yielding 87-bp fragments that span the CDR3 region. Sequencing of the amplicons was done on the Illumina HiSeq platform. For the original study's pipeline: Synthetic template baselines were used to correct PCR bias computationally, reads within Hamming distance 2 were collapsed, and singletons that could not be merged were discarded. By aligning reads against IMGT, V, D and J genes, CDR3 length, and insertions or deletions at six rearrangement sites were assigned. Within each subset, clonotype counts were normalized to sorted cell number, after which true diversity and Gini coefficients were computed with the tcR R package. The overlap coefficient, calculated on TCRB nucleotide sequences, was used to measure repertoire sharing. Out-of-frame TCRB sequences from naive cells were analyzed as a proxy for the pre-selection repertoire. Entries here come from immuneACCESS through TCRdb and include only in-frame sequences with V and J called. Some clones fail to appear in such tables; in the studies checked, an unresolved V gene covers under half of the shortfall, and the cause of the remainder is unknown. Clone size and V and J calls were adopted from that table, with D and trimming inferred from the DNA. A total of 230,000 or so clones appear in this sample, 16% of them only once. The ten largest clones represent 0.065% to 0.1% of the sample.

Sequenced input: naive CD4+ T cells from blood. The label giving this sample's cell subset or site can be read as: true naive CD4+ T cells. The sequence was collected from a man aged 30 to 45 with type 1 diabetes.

The sequence in DNA is TGTGCCAGCAGCGTGGGAACGATGAGCGGGAGGGCCATTGAGCAGTTCTTC. It specifies CASSVGTMSGRAIEQFF. This sequence uses TRBV9 and TRBJ2-1; TRBD2 aligns with 10 central bases. Trimmed from V: 2 bases; trimmed from J: 9 bases; junction bases lacking a gene match: 14. Counted from cysteine to phenylalanine, this CDR3 has 17 amino acids. Left in the record is the CDR3 DNA by itself, 51 bases read in frame from the first base. The germline V gene provides CDR1 SGDLS and CDR2 YYNGEE.